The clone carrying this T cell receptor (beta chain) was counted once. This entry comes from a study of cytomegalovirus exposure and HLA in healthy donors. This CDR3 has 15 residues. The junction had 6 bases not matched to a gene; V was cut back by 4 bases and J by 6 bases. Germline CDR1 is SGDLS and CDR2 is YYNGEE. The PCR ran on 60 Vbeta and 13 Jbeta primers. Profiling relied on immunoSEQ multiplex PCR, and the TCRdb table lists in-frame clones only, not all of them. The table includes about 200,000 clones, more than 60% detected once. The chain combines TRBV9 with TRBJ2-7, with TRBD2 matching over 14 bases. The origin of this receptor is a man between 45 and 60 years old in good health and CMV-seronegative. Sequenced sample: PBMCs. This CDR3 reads CASSPTSGRAAEQYF. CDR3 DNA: TGTGCCAGCAGCCCGACTAGCGGGAGGGCCGCCGAGCAGTACTTC.